These 22 T cell receptor beta chains share one sample of origin, sequenced in a study of blood T cell repertoires in COVID-19. TCRdb's copy holds only in-frame clones and misses some; the assay was immunoSEQ multiplex PCR. This table has some 58,000 clones, approximately 86% appearing once. The sequencing sample was made of peripheral blood. The origin of the receptors is a man aged 40-49 years with acute or convalescent COVID-19.

The rearrangement uses TRBV11-3 and TRBJ2-2; the match to TRBD2 covers 8 bases. In germline, CDR1 is SGHNT, CDR2 YENEEA. Losses at the gene ends were 11 bases for V and 4 bases for J; bases not matched to a gene: 9. This CDR3 region has 14 residues. The CDR3 is CAVEGGGSTGELFF. As DNA, the CDR3 is TGTGCCGTGGAAGGCGGGGGGAGCACCGGGGAGCTGTTTTTT.

This chain uses TRBV16 with TRBJ1-1, with 10 bases that match TRBD1. Germline V gene sequence: CDR1 KGHSY, CDR2 FQNENV. V shed 4 bases and J 1 base; nucleotides not matched to a gene: 9. The CDR3 runs to 17 residues. The CDR3 DNA is TGTGCCAGCAGCCCCACAAGGCGGACAGGGGGGAACACTGAAGCTTTCTTT. This encodes CASSPTRRTGGNTEAFF.

In this sample, this clone turned up once. The V call is TRBV6-5, the J call TRBJ1-2, with TRBD1 as a possible D gene (6 bases). With 10 bases removed from V and 2 bases from J, the gap between germline ends came to 14 bases. This CDR3 is built from 13 residues. The germline V gene encodes CDR1 MNHEY and CDR2 SVGAGI. CDR3 loop: CATSRTANYGYTF. CDR3 DNA: TGTGCCACCAGCCGGACAGCAAACTATGGCTACACCTTC.

V and J are TRBV5-6 and TRBJ2-7; 7 nucleotides match TRBD1. After removal of 4 bases from V and 7 bases from J, the junction contained 8 bases not matched to a gene. Per the germline V gene, CDR1 is SGHDT and CDR2 is YYEEEE. The CDR3 has 13 residues. CDR3: CASSLPQDREQYF. As DNA, the CDR3 is TGTGCCAGCAGCCTCCCTCAGGACAGGGAGCAGTACTTC.

The chain is built from TRBV2 and TRBJ1-4; D possibly corresponds to TRBD1 (6 bases). From germline, CDR1 is SNHLY and CDR2 FYNNEI. This CDR3 contains 13 residues. V lost 8 bases and J 8 bases, leaving 15 bases between the germline ends. Here the CDR3 DNA reads TGTGCCAGCCAACGGGGGGGCCGGGAAAAACTGTTTTTT. Protein product: CASQRGGREKLFF.

The chain links TRBV4-1 to TRBJ1-1; TRBD1 matches 10 bases. The ends lost 1 base at V and 5 bases at J; junction bases unmatched: 4. The length of the CDR3 is 15 residues. Germline V lookup: CDR1 MGHRA, CDR2 YSYEKL. The CDR3 spells CASSQVSGQGTEAFF. CDR3 nucleotide sequence: TGCGCCAGCAGCCAAGTCTCGGGACAGGGGACTGAAGCTTTCTTT.

This clone has a handful of counts. The chain carries TRBV5-4 and TRBJ2-3, with D perhaps matching TRBD1 (5 bases). The V and J ends lost 1 base and 2 bases respectively, with 11 bases between them. Looked up from germline, CDR1 is SGHNT and CDR2 is YYREEE (reference sequence). CDR3 size: 15 residues. The CDR3 loop is CASSLLLQDTDTQYF. Written as DNA, the CDR3 is TGTGCCAGCAGCTTGCTTTTACAGGACACAGATACGCAGTATTTT.

The J gene is TRBJ2-3, the V gene TRBV9; the match to TRBD1 covers 7 bases. The J segment lost 1 base and the V segment lost 4 bases, leaving 6 bases of the junction unmatched. The CDR3 consists of 15 residues. Germline values: CDR1 SGDLS, CDR2 YYNGEE. The CDR3 sequence: CASSPSQGGTDTQYF. The CDR3 DNA follows: TGTGCCAGCAGCCCCTCTCAGGGGGGCACAGATACGCAGTATTTT.

A single count supports this clone. The chain combines TRBV4-2 with TRBJ1-1; TRBD1 is a possible D gene (5 bases). CDR1 is LGHNA and CDR2 is YNFKEQ in the germline V gene. There are 14 residues in the CDR3. Trimming removed 0 bases from V and 4 bases from J, with 9 bases in between. The CDR3 nucleotides read TGTGCCAGCAGCCAAGAACGACAGTCCACTGAAGCTTTCTTT. It codes for CASSQERQSTEAFF.

CDR3: CASSDTGLGSYEQYF. CDR3 in DNA: TGTGCCAGCAGCGATACAGGGTTGGGATCCTACGAGCAGTACTTC. The chain links TRBV28 to TRBJ2-7, with TRBD1 as a possible D gene (6 bases). This CDR3 has 15 amino acids. CDR1 is MDHEN and CDR2 is SYDVKM in the germline V gene. V was trimmed by 6 bases and J by 1 base, leaving 16 bases between them.

CDR3 residues: CASSQEMGYYGYTF. For the CDR3, the DNA is TGTGCCAGCAGCCAAGAAATGGGCTACTATGGCTACACCTTC. This rearrangement joins TRBV3-1 (or the pseudogene TRBV3-2) to TRBJ1-2; D unresolved. Trimming pared 0 bases from V and 3 bases from J, leaving 8 bases between. The CDR3 is 14 amino acids. Germline CDR1 and CDR2: LGHDT and YNNKEL (reference sequence).

V gene TRBV19 combines with J gene TRBJ1-2; 7 nucleotides agree with TRBD1. Trimming at V came to 3 bases and at J to 2 bases, leaving 6 bases not matched to a gene. Germline V gives CDR1 LNHDA, CDR2 SQIVND (reference sequence). This CDR3 contains 15 residues. The CDR3 DNA follows: TGTGCCAGTAGTATCGCACCGGGACAGAACTATGGCTACACCTTC. It is translated as CASSIAPGQNYGYTF.

This rearrangement joins TRBV15 to TRBJ2-5, with 8 nucleotides matching TRBD1. The CDR3 sequence is 15 residues long. J was trimmed by 2 bases and V by 5 bases; bases with no gene match: 7. Germline CDR1 and CDR2: LNHNV and YYDKDF (reference sequence). DNA of the CDR3: TGTGCCACCAGCCTTTCGACAGGGGCACAAGAGACCCAGTACTTC. It encodes CATSLSTGAQETQYF.

Regarding this clone: The same CDR3 is also encoded by other DNA sequences in this sample. The V call is TRBV5-1, the J call TRBJ2-1; 9 nucleotides line up with TRBD1. V shed 3 bases, J shed 9 bases, and the junction held 13 bases outside the gene matches. The CDR3 length is 16 residues. Per germline, CDR1 SGHRS and CDR2 YFSETQ. CDR3 sequence reads: CASSSAAGQGTGEQFF. CDR3 DNA: TGCGCCAGCAGCTCGGCGGCGGGACAGGGTACAGGTGAGCAGTTCTTC.

This clone was seen a handful of times. The genes are TRBV19 and TRBJ1-5, with 7 bases lining up with TRBD1. The trim removed 4 bases at V and 4 bases at J, leaving 4 bases unmatched. Germline V gene lookup returns CDR1 LNHDA and CDR2 SQIVND (reference sequence). CDR3 length: 14 amino acids. The CDR3 loop is CASSNQQGNQPQHF. Here the CDR3 DNA reads TGTGCCAGTAGTAATCAACAGGGGAATCAGCCCCAGCATTTT.

This clone showed up just a few times. The V call is TRBV28, the J call TRBJ1-5; D remains unclear. V shed 1 base and J shed 4 bases, with 14 bases lying between them. This CDR3 is 16 amino acids long. CDR1 and CDR2 from the germline V gene are MDHEN and SYDVKM. CDR3 sequence reads: CASSLSADSFNQPQHF. The CDR3 coding sequence is TGTGCCAGCAGTTTATCTGCGGATAGCTTTAATCAGCCCCAGCATTTT. The variable domain in full, completed from reference TRBV28 and TRBJ1-5, reads DVKVTQSSRYLVKRTGEKVFLECVQDMDHENMFWYRQDPGLGLRLIYFSYDVKMKEKGDIPEGYSVSREKKERFSLILESASTNQTSMYLCASSLSADSFNQPQHFGDGTRLSIL.

This chain joins TRBV25-1 and TRBJ1-1, with 7 bases lining up with TRBD1. Unmatched junction bases numbered 13, after V lost 3 bases and J lost 0 bases. CDR3 size: 18 residues. Germline lookup yields CDR1 MGHDK and CDR2 SYGVNS. This chain's CDR3 is CASSEVDRDRGLNTEAFF. The CDR3 coding sequence is TGTGCCAGCAGTGAGGTCGACAGGGATCGAGGGTTGAACACTGAAGCTTTCTTT.

This clone has just one count. J is TRBJ2-5 and V is TRBV3-1 (or the pseudogene TRBV3-2), with 9 bases aligning to TRBD2. Losses at the gene ends were 5 bases for V and 3 bases for J; bases not matched to a gene: 1. Germline lookup yields CDR1 LGHDT and CDR2 YNNKEL (reference sequence). The CDR3 runs to 13 residues. CDR3 sequence reads: CASSAGGKETQYF. For the CDR3, the DNA is TGTGCCAGCAGCGCGGGGGGGAAAGAGACCCAGTACTTC.

V gene TRBV5-4 combines with J gene TRBJ2-2, with 10 nucleotides matching TRBD1. The germline gives CDR1 SGHNT, CDR2 YYREEE (reference sequence). The CDR3 loop spans 14 amino acids. V shed 4 bases and J 5 bases; nucleotides not matched to a gene: 2. CDR3 sequence reads: CASSRTGGTGELFF. The CDR3, as DNA: TGTGCCAGCAGCAGGACAGGGGGGACCGGGGAGCTGTTTTTT.

The CDR3 DNA is TGTGCCAGCAAAGGGGGCACAAGCAAAAACATTCAGTACTTC. It translates to CASKGGTSKNIQYF. This chain uses TRBV5-8 with TRBJ2-4, with 7 bases aligning to TRBD1. V shed 6 bases, J shed 3 bases, and the junction held 6 bases outside the gene matches. The V gene's germline CDR1 is SGHTS and CDR2 YDEGEE. This CDR3 spans 14 amino acids. Supplemented by reference TRBV5-8 and TRBJ2-4, the full variable domain reads EAGVTQSPTHLIKTRGQQATLRCSPISGHTSVYWYQQALGLGLQFLLWYDEGEERNRGNFPPRFSGRQFPNYSSELNVNALELEDSALYLCASKGGTSKNIQYFGAGTRLSVL.

The rearrangement joins TRBV3-1 (or the pseudogene TRBV3-2) to TRBJ2-3; TRBD2 matches at 12 bases. The CDR3 is 16 amino acids. V shed 5 bases and J 2 bases; nucleotides not matched to a gene: 5. CDR1 and CDR2 from the germline V gene are LGHDT and YNNKEL (reference sequence). CDR3 amino acids: CASSYRLAGATDTQYF. As DNA, the CDR3 is TGTGCCAGCAGCTATAGACTAGCGGGGGCCACAGATACGCAGTATTTT.

The chain recombines TRBV30 with TRBJ1-6; maybe TRBD1 (5 bases). In germline, CDR1 is GTSNPN, CDR2 SVGIG (reference sequence). Trimming took 3 bases from V and 0 from J, leaving 12 bases between them. The CDR3 runs to 16 residues. The DNA of the CDR3 is TGTGCCTGGAGCGTGACAGTGAACTCCTATAATTCACCCCTCCACTTT. Its protein product is CAWSVTVNSYNSPLHF.